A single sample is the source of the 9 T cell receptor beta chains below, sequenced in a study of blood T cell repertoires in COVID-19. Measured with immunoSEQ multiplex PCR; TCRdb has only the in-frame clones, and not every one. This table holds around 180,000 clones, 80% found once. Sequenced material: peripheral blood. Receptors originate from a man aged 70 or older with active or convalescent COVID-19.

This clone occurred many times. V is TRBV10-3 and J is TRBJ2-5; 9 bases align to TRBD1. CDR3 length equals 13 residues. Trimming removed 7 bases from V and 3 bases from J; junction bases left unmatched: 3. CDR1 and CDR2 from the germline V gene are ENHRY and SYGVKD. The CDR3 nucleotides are TGTGCCATCAACCGGGACAGGGAAGAGACCCAGTACTTC. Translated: CAINRDREETQYF.

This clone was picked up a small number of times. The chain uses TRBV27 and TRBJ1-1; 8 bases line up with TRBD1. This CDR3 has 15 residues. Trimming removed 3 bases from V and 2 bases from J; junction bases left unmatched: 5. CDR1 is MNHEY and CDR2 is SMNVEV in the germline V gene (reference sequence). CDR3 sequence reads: CASSFSTGANTEAFF. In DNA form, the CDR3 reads TGTGCCAGCAGTTTCTCGACAGGGGCAAACACTGAAGCTTTCTTT.

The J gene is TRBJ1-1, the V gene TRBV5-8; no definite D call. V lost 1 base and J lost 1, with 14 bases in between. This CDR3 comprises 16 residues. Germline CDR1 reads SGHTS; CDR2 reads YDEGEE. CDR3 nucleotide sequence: TGTGCCAGCAGCTTGTTTTACGGGGTAGAGAACACTGAAGCTTTCTTT. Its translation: CASSLFYGVENTEAFF.

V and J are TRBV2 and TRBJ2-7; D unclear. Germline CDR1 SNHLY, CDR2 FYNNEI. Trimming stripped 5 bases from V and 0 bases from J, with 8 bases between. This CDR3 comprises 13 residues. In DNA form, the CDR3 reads TGTGCCAGCAGTATACCAGTCTCCTACGAGCAGTACTTC. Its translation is CASSIPVSYEQYF.

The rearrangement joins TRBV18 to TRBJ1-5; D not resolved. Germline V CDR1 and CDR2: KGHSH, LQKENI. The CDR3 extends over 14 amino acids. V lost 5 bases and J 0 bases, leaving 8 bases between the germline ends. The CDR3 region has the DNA TGTGCCAGCTCATCGCAGGATAGCAATCAGCCCCAGCATTTT. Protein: CASSSQDSNQPQHF.

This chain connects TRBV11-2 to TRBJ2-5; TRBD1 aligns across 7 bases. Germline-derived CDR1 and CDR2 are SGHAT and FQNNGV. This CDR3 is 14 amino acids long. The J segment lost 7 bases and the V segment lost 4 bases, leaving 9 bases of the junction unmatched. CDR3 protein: CASSSRDRSWTQYF. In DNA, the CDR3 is TGTGCCAGCAGCTCCAGGGACAGATCCTGGACCCAGTACTTC.

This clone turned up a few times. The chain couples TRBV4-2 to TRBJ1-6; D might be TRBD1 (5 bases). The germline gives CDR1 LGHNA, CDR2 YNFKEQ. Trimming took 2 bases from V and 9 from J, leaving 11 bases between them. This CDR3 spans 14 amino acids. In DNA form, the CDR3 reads TGTGCCAGCAGCCAACAGGGCAGTACTTCACCCCTCCACTTT. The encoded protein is CASSQQGSTSPLHF.

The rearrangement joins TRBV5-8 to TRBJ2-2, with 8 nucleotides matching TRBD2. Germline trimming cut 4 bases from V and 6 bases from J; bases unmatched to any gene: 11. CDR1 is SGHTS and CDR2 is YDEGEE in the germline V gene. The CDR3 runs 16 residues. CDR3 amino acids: CASSHQSGRGSGELFF. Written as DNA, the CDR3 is TGTGCCAGCAGCCACCAGAGCGGGAGAGGGTCCGGGGAGCTGTTTTTT.

The CDR3 here is CASSLARGKDTEAFF. CDR3 bases: TGTGCCAGCAGCTTAGCTAGGGGGAAGGACACTGAAGCTTTCTTT. The chain carries TRBV11-1 and TRBJ1-1; D perhaps matches TRBD1 (6 bases). The CDR3 consists of 15 residues. The germline V gene has CDR1 SGHAT and CDR2 FQDESV (reference sequence). Deletions cut 0 bases from V and 3 bases from J, with 11 bases between.